A single sample is the source of the 29 T cell receptor beta chains below, sequenced in a study of blood T cells in healthy people across ages. Combining a sample-barcoded 5' primer with a J-beta primer mix, a second PCR ran for roughly 6 to 11 cycles. In TCRdb, the 5' RACE reads were re-called with MiXCR into one record per CDR3 protein. The sample records 1.5 million to 2 million distinct CDR3 sequences, about 39% being singletons. The specimen was blood. These receptors were taken from a human donor in good health.

This clonotype was observed a handful of times. V and J are TRBV5-1 and TRBJ2-1, with 8 bases that match TRBD2. The CDR3 length is 17 residues. Germline trimming cut 1 base from V and 5 bases from J; bases unmatched to any gene: 11. Germline V gives CDR1 SGHRS, CDR2 YFSETQ. The CDR3 nucleotides are TGCGCCAGCAGCTTGATATTTAGCGGGGCTTCCAACAATGAGCAGTTCTTC. The encoded protein is CASSLIFSGASNNEQFF.

This chain links TRBV24-1 with TRBJ1-6; D is undetermined. The V gene's germline CDR1 is KGHDR and CDR2 SFDVKD. Trimming stripped 0 bases from V and 3 bases from J, with 8 bases between. This CDR3 has 16 amino acids. The CDR3 here is CATSDLKGLYNSPLHF. The DNA of the CDR3 is TGTGCCACCAGTGATTTGAAGGGCCTCTATAATTCACCCCTCCACTTT.

The chain joins TRBV29-1 to TRBJ1-1, with 7 positions matching TRBD1. The CDR3 runs to 12 residues. V shed 2 bases and J 10 bases; nucleotides not matched to a gene: 7. The V gene's germline CDR1 is SQVTM and CDR2 ANQGSEA. CDR3 loop: CSVENTGVGAFF. CDR3 in DNA: TGCAGCGTTGAAAACACAGGGGTTGGAGCTTTCTTT.

This clonotype appeared a few times. The J gene is TRBJ2-5, the V gene TRBV5-1, with D possibly called TRBD1 or TRBD2 (6 bases each). The germline gives CDR1 SGHRS, CDR2 YFSETQ. The CDR3 has 13 residues. V lost 4 bases and J 3 bases, leaving 10 bases between the germline ends. The CDR3 DNA reads TGCGCCAGCAGCAGGGGGGAAAAAGAGACCCAGTACTTC. Its translation: CASSRGEKETQYF. Using reference TRBV5-1 and TRBJ2-5 for the parts outside the CDR3, the full variable domain is KAGVTQTPRYLIKTRGQQVTLSCSPISGHRSVSWYQQTPGQGLQFLFEYFSETQRNKGNFPGRFSGRQFSNSRSEMNVSTLELGDSALYLCASSRGEKETQYFGPGTRLLVL.

At least ten counts were recorded for this clonotype. The J gene is TRBJ1-2, the V gene TRBV29-1; D remains ambiguous. V was trimmed by 3 bases and J by 1 base, leaving 9 bases between them. Germline CDR1 reads SQVTM; CDR2 reads ANQGSEA. The CDR3 covers 13 residues. For the CDR3, the DNA is TGCAGCGTTGAGGACGGAGTTAACTATGGCTACACCTTC. Translating gives CSVEDGVNYGYTF.

The chain joins TRBV6-1 to TRBJ2-7, with a weak D call TRBD2 (6 bases). The V end lost 8 bases, the J end lost 6 bases, and 17 bases lay between the germline ends. The CDR3 contains 13 residues. Germline-derived CDR1 and CDR2 are MNHNS and SASEGT. The CDR3 sequence is CASGGAGNFEQYF. CDR3 bases: TGTGCCAGCGGAGGGGCTGGTAACTTCGAGCAGTACTTC.

The gene calls are TRBV2 and TRBJ2-7; 11 bases fit TRBD1. In germline, CDR1 is SNHLY, CDR2 FYNNEI. The CDR3 is made up of 15 amino acids. V shed 7 bases, J shed 3 bases, and the junction held 8 bases outside the gene matches. This CDR3 reads CASKADRGLFYEQYF. DNA for the CDR3: TGTGCCAGCAAAGCGGACAGGGGGCTTTTCTACGAGCAGTACTTC.

The V and J genes are TRBV6-1 and TRBJ1-6, with D maybe TRBD1 (6 bases). This CDR3 contains 15 residues. The germline V gene has CDR1 MNHNS and CDR2 SASEGT. The ends were cut back, 4 bases at V and 7 bases at J, with 14 bases in the middle. The CDR3 DNA reads as TGTGCCAGCAGTGTATCCAGGGGAGACAATTCACCCCTCCACTTT. This translates into CASSVSRGDNSPLHF.

The J gene is TRBJ1-5, the V gene TRBV10-3, with D possibly TRBD1 on 5 matching bases. V was cut by 0 bases and J by 4 bases, with 13 bases left in between. The CDR3 consists of 16 residues. Germline V gene lookup returns CDR1 ENHRY and CDR2 SYGVKD. CDR3 in amino acids: CAISESGGGGNQPQHF. The CDR3 DNA is TGTGCCATCAGTGAGTCCGGGGGTGGTGGGAATCAGCCCCAGCATTTT.

This clonotype was seen many times. The chain uses TRBV20-1 and TRBJ2-4, with D unresolved. CDR3 length equals 13 residues. Per germline, CDR1 DFQATT and CDR2 SNEGSKA (reference sequence). Trimming left V 1 base short and J 3 bases short, with 7 bases between. This chain's CDR3 is CSARVVVKNIQYF. CDR3 DNA: TGCAGTGCTAGAGTGGTGGTCAAAAACATTCAGTACTTC.

The chain carries TRBV7-2 and TRBJ2-1, with D tentatively TRBD2 (5 bases). The DNA end is a closer match to TRBJ2-7, so the J assignment may be wrong. The CDR3 runs 17 residues. Germline V lookup: CDR1 SGHTA, CDR2 FQGNSA. This CDR3 is CASSLNPPTTSYNEQYF. CDR3 sequence (DNA): TGTGCCAGCAGCTTAAATCCCCCGACTACCTCCTACAATGAGCAGTACTTC.

This clonotype was counted a few times. The chain joins TRBV20-1 to TRBJ1-1, with D hard to call. V was clipped by 6 bases and J by 1 base, with 12 bases between them. Germline V gene lookup returns CDR1 DFQATT and CDR2 SNEGSKA (reference sequence). This CDR3 spans 13 amino acids. In DNA, the CDR3 is TGCAGTGCCATTAAGGGTCAGAACACTGAAGCTTTCTTT. Protein sequence: CSAIKGQNTEAFF.

The chain employs TRBV20-1 and TRBJ1-5; possible D gene TRBD1, 5 bases. V dropped 8 bases and J dropped 0 bases, with 17 bases sitting between them. CDR1 is DFQATT and CDR2 is SNEGSKA in the germline V gene (reference sequence). This CDR3 contains 15 residues. CDR3 DNA sequence: TGCAGTATCGGAGGGGCACTTTATAGCAATCAGCCCCAGCATTTT. Protein product: CSIGGALYSNQPQHF.

The V gene is TRBV12-3 or TRBV12-4, the J gene TRBJ2-5, with no clear D. Trimming cost V 3 bases and J 6 bases, with 5 bases left between them. The CDR3 consists of 11 residues. The CDR3 spells CASSLEKTQYF. The CDR3 DNA sequence: TGTGCCAGCAGTTTGGAGAAGACCCAGTACTTC.

The rearrangement joins TRBV4-1 to TRBJ2-6; 8 bases are shared with TRBD2. Germline CDR1 and CDR2: MGHRA and YSYEKL. The length of the CDR3 is 17 residues. Losses at the gene ends were 4 bases for V and 0 bases for J; bases not matched to a gene: 5. CDR3 coding DNA: TGCGCCAGCAGCCCCGGGGGGGCGAGCTCTGGGGCCAACGTCCTGACTTTC. This translates into CASSPGGASSGANVLTF.

J is TRBJ2-4 and V is TRBV4-2; possible D gene TRBD2, 5 bases. The germline CDR1 and CDR2 sequences are LGHNA and YNFKEQ. CDR3 length equals 18 residues. V was shortened by 4 bases and J by 13 bases, with 32 bases between the two germline ends. CDR3 region: CASSPELDKDFISYGQYF. CDR3 bases: TGTGCCAGCAGCCCTGAATTGGATAAGGACTTCATCTCCTACGGGCAGTACTTC.

This clonotype was detected only a few times. The V and J genes are TRBV11-1 and TRBJ2-1; TRBD1 matches at 7 bases. The CDR3 runs 15 residues. Germline CDR1 and CDR2: SGHAT and FQDESV (reference sequence). V lost 4 bases and J lost 6; bases outside the gene matches: 9. The CDR3 coding sequence is TGTGCCAGCAGCTCAACCCCGGGACAGCCCAATGAGCAGTTCTTC. It codes for CASSSTPGQPNEQFF.

This clonotype occurred a few times. The chain has TRBV7-9 and TRBJ1-1, with a weak D call TRBD1 (5 bases). V was clipped by 2 bases and J by 1 base, with 11 bases between them. Germline lookup yields CDR1 SEHNR and CDR2 FQNEAQ (reference sequence). This CDR3 has 15 residues. The DNA of the CDR3 is TGTGCCAGCAGCTTACTTGGGACCCCGAACACTGAAGCTTTCTTT. Amino acid sequence: CASSLLGTPNTEAFF.

This rearrangement joins TRBV15 to TRBJ2-5, with D hard to call. Trimming removed 0 bases at V and 5 bases at J, with 7 bases between. The CDR3 is 13 amino acids. The germline CDR1 and CDR2 sequences are LNHNV and YYDKDF (reference sequence). This CDR3 reads CATSRDTTETQYF. The CDR3 DNA is TGTGCCACCAGCAGAGATACAACGGAGACCCAGTACTTC.

The chain combines TRBV4-3 with TRBJ2-1; D unclear. Germline V gives CDR1 LGHNA, CDR2 YSLEER. V was shortened by 6 bases and J by 8 bases, with 14 bases between the two germline ends. The CDR3 has 13 amino acids. CDR3 DNA: TGCGCCAGCAGTCCCTCTAGGTACGATGAGCAGTTCTTC. Translating it yields CASSPSRYDEQFF.

On this clonotype: At one end the junction does not follow the germline gene, possibly because of a read error. The chain couples TRBV4-1 to TRBJ1-4, with D possibly TRBD1 on 5 matching bases. Germline lookup yields CDR1 MGHRA and CDR2 YSYEKL. The CDR3 length is 17 residues. This CDR3 is CASSPRPEGLANEKRFF. The CDR3 nucleotides are TGCGCCAGCAGCCCCCGCCCGGAGGGGTTGGCTAATGAAAAACGGTTTTTT.

The chain joins TRBV9 to TRBJ2-1, with D unclear. The germline V gene has CDR1 SGDLS and CDR2 YYNGEE. V was clipped by 0 bases and J by 7 bases, with 5 bases between them. The CDR3 is made up of 12 amino acids. CDR3 amino acids: CASSVVPNEQFF. The CDR3 bases are TGTGCCAGCAGCGTAGTTCCGAATGAGCAGTTCTTC. The variable domain in full, completed from reference TRBV9 and TRBJ2-1, reads DSGVTQTPKHLITATGQRVTLRCSPRSGDLSVYWYQQSLDQGLQFLIQYYNGEERAKGNILERFSAQQFPDLHSELNLSSLELGDSALYFCASSVVPNEQFFGPGTRLTVL.

This clonotype has a handful of counts. The chain combines TRBV12-3 or TRBV12-4 with TRBJ2-1; 8 nucleotides align to TRBD1. The V gene end was trimmed by 6 bases and the J gene end by 2 bases; junction bases not matched to a gene: 9. This CDR3 spans 16 amino acids. CDR3 sequence (DNA): TGTGCCAGCAGCCAGCAAACAGGGGGACCCTACAATGAGCAGTTCTTC. Protein product: CASSQQTGGPYNEQFF.

This clonotype was counted ten times or more. In DNA, the CDR3 is TGTGCCAGCAGGGACAGGGGTGAGCAGTTCTTC. It translates to CASRDRGEQFF. V is TRBV2 and J is TRBJ2-1; the match to TRBD1 covers 9 bases. Per the germline V gene, CDR1 is SNHLY and CDR2 is FYNNEI. CDR3 length equals 11 residues. V was pared by 6 bases and J by 9 bases, with 0 bases of the junction left unmatched.

The table lists this clonotype with a count of one. The V gene is TRBV15, the J gene TRBJ1-4, with D tentatively TRBD1 (5 bases). The V and J ends lost 5 bases and 15 bases respectively, with 13 bases between them. This CDR3 is 11 amino acids long. Germline V gene lookup returns CDR1 LNHNV and CDR2 YYDKDF (reference sequence). The CDR3 spells CATSVTAKLFF. The CDR3 DNA is TGTGCCACCAGCGTGACAGCCAAATTGTTTTTT.

This clonotype appeared a few times. The rearrangement links TRBV4-3 to TRBJ2-1; the D gene is possibly TRBD1 (6 bases). This CDR3 has 16 amino acids. The V gene lost 0 bases and the J gene lost 4 bases, with 13 bases spanning the gap. CDR1 LGHNA and CDR2 YSLEER come from the germline V gene. CDR3 loop: CASSQEVRGYYNEQFF. The CDR3 nucleotides are TGCGCCAGCAGCCAAGAGGTCAGGGGCTATTACAATGAGCAGTTCTTC.

This clonotype was detected once. The chain joins TRBV20-1 to TRBJ2-2, with unresolved D. Trimming removed 2 bases at V and 8 bases at J, with 27 bases between. The CDR3 has 18 residues. CDR1 and CDR2 from the germline V gene are DFQATT and SNEGSKA (reference sequence). CDR3 DNA sequence: TGCAGTGCTAGACACTCCCCTGTCGCCAACCGACTTCGAGGGGAGCTGTTTTTT. Amino acid sequence: CSARHSPVANRLRGELFF.

This clonotype was picked up a small number of times. The chain has TRBV4-1 and TRBJ2-3, with D perhaps given as TRBD1 or TRBD2 (5 bases each). CDR1 MGHRA and CDR2 YSYEKL come from the germline V gene. The ends were cut back, 5 bases at V and 2 bases at J, with 17 bases in the middle. The CDR3 length is 16 residues. The CDR3: CASSDPGRDPTDTQYF. CDR3 bases: TGCGCCAGCAGCGACCCAGGTCGGGACCCCACAGATACGCAGTATTTT.

This chain connects TRBV6-5 to TRBJ2-5, with 8 bases identical to TRBD2. Germline-derived CDR1 and CDR2 are MNHEY and SVGAGI. Unmatched junction bases numbered 8, after V lost 5 bases and J lost 6 bases. The CDR3 runs 14 residues. The CDR3 reads CASSPPGLEKTQYF. CDR3 DNA: TGTGCCAGCAGTCCTCCGGGACTAGAAAAGACCCAGTACTTC.